This T cell receptor (beta chain) was documented in a study of radiation and T cells in renal cell carcinoma. Clones were read by immunoSEQ multiplex PCR, and TCRdb kept only the in-frame ones, dropping some. The sample has 7,200 or so clones, less than 65% seen once; the top ten hold 35% to 50%. Study-level findings and limits: In nephrectomy-only tumors, top 100 clonotypes averaged roughly 40%, versus 54% irradiated.

The ends were cut back, 5 bases at V and 3 bases at J, with 14 bases in the middle. This CDR3 has 14 residues. Germline V CDR1 and CDR2: LNHDA, SQIVND (reference sequence). On this clone: Its antigen remains unidentified.

As to treatment: treatment-naive control, cytoreductive nephrectomy. Control tumors came from treatment-naive patients without prior radiation. The sample consisted of tumor tissue, taken from a patient whose treatment was nephrectomy without radiotherapy. V gene TRBV19 combines with J gene TRBJ2-7, with TRBD2 as a possible D gene (6 bases). This clonotype originated in a woman in her 70s with renal cell carcinoma. CDR3 protein: CASSLKKDYYEQYF. The CDR3 DNA sequence: TGTGCCAGTAGTCTTAAAAAGGACTACTACGAGCAGTACTTC.